These T cell receptor beta chains were read from a single sample in a study of tumor-infiltrating lymphocytes in primary liver carcinoma. TCRdb reprocessed the multiplex PCR reads with MiXCR, giving one entry per CDR3 protein. The sample lists about 120,000 distinct CDR3 sequences, roughly 69% seen once, with around 9% in the top ten. The specimen sequenced was liver tumor tissue from sampling region 1. These receptors were collected from a woman aged 55-75 years with primary liver carcinoma and hepatitis B virus infection. Both conserved end residues are part of each CDR3. Fields, in order: V gene, clone size, J gene, CDR3 length, D gene, CDR3 protein, CDR3 DNA. A D gene is named only where the DNA matches it firmly. Clone size is shown for a subset of rows, as once, few, many or a class of expanded clone.

v_call: TRBV4-1; clone_size: many; j_call: TRBJ2-1; cdr3_length: 17; d_call: TRBD2; cdr3_aa: CASSQVTSGRMRNEQFF; cdr3_nt: TGCGCCAGCAGCCAAGTGACTAGCGGGAGGATGCGGAATGAGCAGTTCTTC
v_call: TRBV20-1; clone_size: NA; j_call: TRBJ1-5; cdr3_length: 14; d_call: NA; cdr3_aa: CSARDWGGNQPQHF; cdr3_nt: TGCAGTGCTAGAGATTGGGGTGGCAATCAGCCCCAGCATTTT
v_call: TRBV1; clone_size: NA; j_call: TRBJ2-1; cdr3_length: 18; d_call: NA; cdr3_aa: CTSSLALRGGRAVDEQFF; cdr3_nt: TGCACCAGTAGCCTCGCCCTTAGAGGCGGGAGGGCCGTCGATGAGCAGTTCTTC
v_call: TRBV5-1; clone_size: NA; j_call: TRBJ2-3; cdr3_length: 15; d_call: NA; cdr3_aa: CASSLRKVKTDTQYF; cdr3_nt: TGCGCCAGCAGCTTGCGGAAGGTTAAAACAGATACGCAGTATTTT
v_call: TRBV2; clone_size: NA; j_call: TRBJ2-2; cdr3_length: 15; d_call: NA; cdr3_aa: CASSAASPNTGELFF; cdr3_nt: TGTGCCAGCAGTGCGGCTAGCCCTAACACCGGGGAGCTGTTTTTT
v_call: TRBV11-3; clone_size: once; j_call: TRBJ2-2; cdr3_length: 12; d_call: NA; cdr3_aa: CTSSPWGGELFF; cdr3_nt: TGTACCAGCAGCCCGTGGGGCGGGGAGCTGTTCTTT
v_call: TRBV30; clone_size: NA; j_call: TRBJ1-1; cdr3_length: 14; d_call: NA; cdr3_aa: CAWIGQGTNTEAFF; cdr3_nt: TGTGCCTGGATAGGTCAGGGCACGAACACTGAAGCTTTCTTT
v_call: TRBV18; clone_size: many; j_call: TRBJ2-2; cdr3_length: 16; d_call: NA; cdr3_aa: CASSPPAGANTGELFF; cdr3_nt: TGTGCCAGCTCACCACCGGCAGGGGCGAACACCGGGGAGCTGTTTTTT
v_call: TRBV29-1; clone_size: NA; j_call: TRBJ1-2; cdr3_length: 14; d_call: TRBD1; cdr3_aa: CSAGEPGQGTTYTF; cdr3_nt: TGCAGCGCTGGGGAGCCGGGACAGGGGACCACCTATACCTTC
v_call: TRBV11-2; clone_size: NA; j_call: TRBJ2-3; cdr3_length: 18; d_call: NA; cdr3_aa: CASSSVRVTFSRTDTQYF; cdr3_nt: TGTGCCAGCAGCTCAGTCCGGGTCACCTTCTCGAGGACAGATACGCAGTATTTT
v_call: TRBV7-8; clone_size: once; j_call: TRBJ2-1; cdr3_length: 13; d_call: NA; cdr3_aa: CVSSLGRNNEQFF; cdr3_nt: TGCGTCAGCAGCTTGGGCCGTAACAATGAGCAGTTCTTC
v_call: TRBV5-1; clone_size: once; j_call: TRBJ1-2; cdr3_length: 15; d_call: TRBD1; cdr3_aa: CASSLAPTGNYGYTF; cdr3_nt: TGCGCCAGCAGCTTGGCCCCGACAGGGAACTATGGCTACACCTTC
v_call: TRBV29-1; clone_size: NA; j_call: TRBJ2-7; cdr3_length: 12; d_call: NA; cdr3_aa: CSGRSSSYEQYF; cdr3_nt: TGCAGCGGGAGGAGTAGCTCCTACGAGCAGTATTTC
v_call: TRBV29-1; clone_size: NA; j_call: TRBJ2-3; cdr3_length: 15; d_call: TRBD1; cdr3_aa: CSAAPGTGATDTQYF; cdr3_nt: TGCAGCGCTGCGCCCGGGACAGGGGCCACAGATACGCAGTATTTT
v_call: TRBV20-1; clone_size: NA; j_call: TRBJ2-7; cdr3_length: 13; d_call: TRBD1; cdr3_aa: CSAPGQSLNEQYF; cdr3_nt: TGCAGTGCCCCGGGACAGAGCCTCAACGAGCAGTACTTC
v_call: TRBV10-3; clone_size: once; j_call: TRBJ2-7; cdr3_length: 18; d_call: NA; cdr3_aa: CAISESTAGSRGAYKQYF; cdr3_nt: TGTGCCATCAGTGAGTCGACGGCCGGGTCCCGTGGGGCCTACAAGCAGTACTTC
v_call: TRBV6-8; clone_size: NA; j_call: TRBJ2-7; cdr3_length: 17; d_call: NA; cdr3_aa: CASSCPGQRGPSYEQYF; cdr3_nt: TGTGCCAGCAGTTGCCCGGGACAGCGGGGGCCTTCTTACGAGCAGTACTTC
v_call: TRBV11-2; clone_size: NA; j_call: TRBJ1-5; cdr3_length: 14; d_call: TRBD1; cdr3_aa: CASSLGRGAQPQHF; cdr3_nt: TGTGCCAGCAGCTTAGGCAGGGGGGCCCAGCCACAGCATTTT
v_call: TRBV12-3/TRBV12-4; clone_size: NA; j_call: TRBJ2-3; cdr3_length: 17; d_call: TRBD2; cdr3_aa: CASSHTLAGAGTDTQYF; cdr3_nt: TGTGCCAGCAGTCATACGCTAGCGGGAGCTGGCACAGATACGCAGTATTTT
v_call: TRBV7-9; clone_size: NA; j_call: TRBJ2-3; cdr3_length: 16; d_call: NA; cdr3_aa: CFSSLVGDGVTDTQYF; cdr3_nt: TGTTTCAGCAGCTTAGTAGGGGACGGGGTCACAGATACGCAGTATTTT
v_call: TRBV7-8; clone_size: NA; j_call: TRBJ2-1; cdr3_length: 14; d_call: NA; cdr3_aa: CASSSGEKYNEQFF; cdr3_nt: TGTGCCAGCAGCTCTGGAGAGAAATACAATGAGCAGTTCTTC
v_call: TRBV10-2; clone_size: many; j_call: TRBJ1-5; cdr3_length: 14; d_call: NA; cdr3_aa: CASGLAGGNQPQHF; cdr3_nt: TGCGCCAGTGGGCTGGCGGGGGGAAATCAGCCCCAGCATTTT
v_call: TRBV5-1; clone_size: many; j_call: TRBJ1-4; cdr3_length: 13; d_call: NA; cdr3_aa: CASSPGANEKLFF; cdr3_nt: TGCGCCAGCAGCCCGGGAGCGAATGAAAAACTGTTTTTT
v_call: TRBV12-1; clone_size: many; j_call: TRBJ1-2; cdr3_length: 18; d_call: NA; cdr3_aa: CASSLAIQQGGMRYGYTF; cdr3_nt: TGTGCCAGCAGTCTGGCCATCCAACAGGGAGGGATGCGCTATGGCTACACCTTC
v_call: TRBV6-5; clone_size: NA; j_call: TRBJ2-1; cdr3_length: 16; d_call: TRBD1; cdr3_aa: CTSMLTGDSSYNGQFF; cdr3_nt: TGTACCAGCATGTTGACAGGGGATAGTTCCTACAATGGGCAGTTCTTC
v_call: TRBV2; clone_size: NA; j_call: TRBJ2-4; cdr3_length: 11; d_call: NA; cdr3_aa: CASSGGSNQYF; cdr3_nt: TGTGCCAGCAGTGGTGGGTCAAACCAATACTTC
v_call: TRBV5-1; clone_size: many; j_call: TRBJ1-4; cdr3_length: 14; d_call: NA; cdr3_aa: CASSLGGEREKLFF; cdr3_nt: TGCGCCAGCAGCTTGGGGGGCGAGAGGGAAAAACTGTTTTTT